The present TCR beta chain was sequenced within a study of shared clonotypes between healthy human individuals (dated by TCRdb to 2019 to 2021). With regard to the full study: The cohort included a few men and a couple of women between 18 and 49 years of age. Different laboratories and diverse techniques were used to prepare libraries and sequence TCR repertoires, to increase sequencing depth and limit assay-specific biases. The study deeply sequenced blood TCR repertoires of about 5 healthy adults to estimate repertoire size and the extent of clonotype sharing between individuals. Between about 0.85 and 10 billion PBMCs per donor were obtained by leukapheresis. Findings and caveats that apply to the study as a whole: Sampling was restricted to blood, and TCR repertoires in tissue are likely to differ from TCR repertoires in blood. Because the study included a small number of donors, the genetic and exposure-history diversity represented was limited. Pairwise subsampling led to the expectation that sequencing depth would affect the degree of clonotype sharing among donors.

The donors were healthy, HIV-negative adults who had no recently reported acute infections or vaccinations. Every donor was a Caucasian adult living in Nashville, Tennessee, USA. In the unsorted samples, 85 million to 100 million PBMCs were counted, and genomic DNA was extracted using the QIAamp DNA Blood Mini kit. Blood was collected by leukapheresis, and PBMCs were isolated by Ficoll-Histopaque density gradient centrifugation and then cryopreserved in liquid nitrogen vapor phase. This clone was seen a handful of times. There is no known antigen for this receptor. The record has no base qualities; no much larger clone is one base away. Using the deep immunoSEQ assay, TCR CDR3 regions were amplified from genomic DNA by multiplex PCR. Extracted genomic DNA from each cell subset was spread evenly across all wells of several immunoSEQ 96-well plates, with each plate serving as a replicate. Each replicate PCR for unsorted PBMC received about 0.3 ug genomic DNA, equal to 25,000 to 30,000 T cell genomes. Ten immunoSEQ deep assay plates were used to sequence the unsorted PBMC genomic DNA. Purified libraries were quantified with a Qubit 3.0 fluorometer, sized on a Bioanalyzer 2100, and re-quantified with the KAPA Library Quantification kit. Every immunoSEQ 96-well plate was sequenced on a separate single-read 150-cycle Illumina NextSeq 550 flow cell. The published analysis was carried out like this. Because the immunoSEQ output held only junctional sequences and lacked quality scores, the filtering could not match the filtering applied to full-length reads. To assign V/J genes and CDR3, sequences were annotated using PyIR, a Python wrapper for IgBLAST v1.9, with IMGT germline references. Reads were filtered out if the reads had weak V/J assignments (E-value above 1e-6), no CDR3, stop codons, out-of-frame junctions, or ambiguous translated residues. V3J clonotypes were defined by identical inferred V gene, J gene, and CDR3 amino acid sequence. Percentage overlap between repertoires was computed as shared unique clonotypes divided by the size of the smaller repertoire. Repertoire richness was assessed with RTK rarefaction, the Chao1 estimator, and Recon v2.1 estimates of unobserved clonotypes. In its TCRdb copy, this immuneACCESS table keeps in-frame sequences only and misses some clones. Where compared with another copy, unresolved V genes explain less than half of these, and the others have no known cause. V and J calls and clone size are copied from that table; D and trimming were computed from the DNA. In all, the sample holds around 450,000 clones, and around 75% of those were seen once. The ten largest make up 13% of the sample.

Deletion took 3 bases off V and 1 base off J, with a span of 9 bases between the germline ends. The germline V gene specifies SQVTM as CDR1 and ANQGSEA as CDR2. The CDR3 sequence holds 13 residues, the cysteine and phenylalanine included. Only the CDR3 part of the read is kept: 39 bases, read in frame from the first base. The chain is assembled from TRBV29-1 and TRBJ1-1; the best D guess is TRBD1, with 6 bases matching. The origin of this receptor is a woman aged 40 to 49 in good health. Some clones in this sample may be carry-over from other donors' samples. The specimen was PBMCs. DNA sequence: TGCAGCGTTGACCAGGGGTGGAACACTGAAGCTTTCTTT. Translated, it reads CSVDQGWNTEAFF.